This TCR beta chain is drawn from a study of tumor and adjacent non-tumor tissue in lung cancer. TCRbeta libraries were built with three rounds of nested PCR, modified from ARM-PCR. TCRdb reprocessed the multiplex PCR reads via MiXCR and lists one record per CDR3 protein. The sample lists about 93,000 distinct CDR3 sequences; less than 80% were seen once. RNA was extracted from bulk tissue without any cell sorting. Germline CDR1 is DFQATT and CDR2 is SNEGSKA (reference sequence). Losses at the gene ends were 0 bases for V and 2 bases for J; bases not matched to a gene: 7. The CDR3 totals 16 residues. Regarding the study as a whole: Significantly higher TCR diversity was found in tumor than normal lung. Higher tumor TCR diversity was associated with shorter survival.

This clonotype was seen many times. Its specificity is unknown. The sample comprised lung tumor tissue. The rearrangement uses TRBV20-1 and TRBJ2-3; 8 bases match TRBD2. This receptor was identified in a man aged 55 to 70 with non-small cell lung cancer. The CDR3 is CSARDPVTSATDTQYF. The CDR3 DNA reads TGCAGTGCTAGAGATCCTGTGACTAGCGCCACAGATACGCAGTATTTT.